These T cell receptor beta chains were read from a single sample in a study of naive and memory T cell subsets. TCRdb reprocessed the UMI-ligation and nested PCR reads with MiXCR, giving one entry per CDR3 protein. The sample has 120,000 to 150,000 distinct CDR3 sequences, 15% to 20% seen once. The specimen was naive CD4+ T cells from blood. The origin of the receptors is a human donor in good health. Each CDR3 is given with its conserved first and last residue. A D gene is named only where the DNA matches it firmly. Where a row states a size, it is once, few, many or the class of an expanded clone; other rows omit it.

clone_size	v_call	d_call	j_call	cdr3_aa
few	TRBV5-6	TRBD1	TRBJ2-5	CASSLDRDRCRETQYF
few	TRBV28	TRBD2	TRBJ2-1	CASSSYGTSGYYNEQFF
few	TRBV2	TRBD1	TRBJ2-1	CASIRTGDLLYNEQFF
-	TRBV5-1	-	TRBJ1-5	CASSREGVQPQHF
many	TRBV9	TRBD2	TRBJ2-3	CASSPRTSGSTDTQYF
-	TRBV5-4	TRBD2	TRBJ2-1	CASSPGGGRVYNEQFF
-	TRBV3-1	-	TRBJ2-1	CASSPRPLAVSYNEQFF
few	TRBV6-6	-	TRBJ1-2	CASSPTASFYGYTF
few	TRBV20-1	-	TRBJ1-5	CSARDSGGNQPQHF
-	TRBV10-2	-	TRBJ1-2	CASKNVKAANYGYTF
-	TRBV3-1	TRBD1	TRBJ2-7	CASSQGSPARRGREQYF
-	TRBV6-6	TRBD2	TRBJ2-5	CASSQTSGQETQYF
few	TRBV12-3/TRBV12-4	TRBD2	TRBJ2-1	CASSDSSGPNEQFF
-	TRBV20-1	-	TRBJ1-3	CSARQDSSGNTIYF
-	TRBV11-1	-	TRBJ1-1	CASSLARQTNTEAFF
few	TRBV4-2	-	TRBJ1-1	CASSQDGGSFPEAFF
-	TRBV12-3/TRBV12-4	-	TRBJ2-7	CASSLARAVGEQYF
few	TRBV27	-	TRBJ1-1	CASSLQVDTEAFF
few	TRBV6-5	-	TRBJ1-1	CASSRGGSTEAFF
-	TRBV28	-	TRBJ1-3	CASSSRTSPGNTIYF
-	TRBV11-3	-	TRBJ2-1	CASSLDRGGNEQFF
once	TRBV11-2	-	TRBJ2-7	CASSLDQRGQGIYEQYF
few	TRBV4-3	-	TRBJ2-2	CASGDTGELFF
-	TRBV11-2	-	TRBJ1-2	CASSPDIPNHYGYTF
few	TRBV30	TRBD2	TRBJ2-7	CAWAGGSNEQYF
many	TRBV5-1	-	TRBJ2-2	CASSFEGTGELFF
-	TRBV6-2/TRBV6-3	TRBD1	TRBJ2-1	CASSEWAGTVFYNEQFF
few	TRBV18	-	TRBJ2-1	CASSPLVSDNEQFF
few	TRBV10-3	TRBD1	TRBJ2-2	CAISAGQTTGELFF
-	TRBV20-1	-	TRBJ2-7	CSARDGVKTSYEQYF
-	TRBV6-4	-	TRBJ2-1	CASSDSGGLNEQFF
few	TRBV6-5	-	TRBJ2-5	CASNPRDRGTQYF
-	TRBV20-1	-	TRBJ1-5	CSAISSPYQPQHF